This T cell receptor (beta chain) was recorded in a study of blood T cells in healthy people across ages. The CDR3 is made up of 18 amino acids. Germline assignment: CDR1 SGHRS and CDR2 YFSETQ. V gave up 0 bases and J gave up 6 bases, with 23 bases separating them. Together with a sample-barcoded 5' primer, a J-beta primer mix was included in a second PCR lasting about 7 to 12 cycles. TCRdb re-derived calls from the 5' RACE reads in MiXCR, one entry per CDR3 protein. The data contain about 780,000 distinct CDR3 sequences, 20% to 30% of them singletons. This clonotype was recorded a few times. These data also formed part of another study, on T cells of mothers and their children. As that study records: In the second PCR, M1S primer introduced barcodes and 2-4 random bases. Each mother yielded more than 9 million TCR beta CDR3 reads. Each child yielded roughly 2.9 million reads.

Specimen: blood. V gene TRBV5-1 combines with J gene TRBJ2-3; a possible D gene is TRBD2 (6 bases). The TCR comes from a boy between 10 and 17 years old in good health. CDR3 DNA sequence: TGCGCCAGCAGCTTGGCGGCGACCGGAGGGGCCAATCGGGATACGCAGTATTTT. Amino acids: CASSLAATGGANRDTQYF.